This T cell receptor beta chain was sequenced in a study of blood T cell repertoires in COVID-19. Original handling: Scientists estimated how many nucleated cells there were by amplifying reference gene primers. The method was immunoSEQ multiplex PCR; TCRdb's version includes in-frame clones alone and lacks a portion of them. The V and J calls and clone size are taken from that table; D and trimming were inferred from the DNA. The sample holds 130,000 to 150,000 clones, just under 85% seen once. The V gene end was trimmed by 4 bases and the J gene end by 3 bases; junction bases not matched to a gene: 2. This CDR3 comprises 13 residues. The germline gives CDR1 SGHTA, CDR2 FQGNSA.

The genes are TRBV7-2 and TRBJ1-2; 7 positions agree with TRBD1. This receptor was taken from a woman aged 40 to 50 who had recovered from COVID-19. Sequencing used PBMCs or T cells enriched from blood (not recorded which). CDR3 protein: CASSYGTDYGYTF. CDR3 nucleotides: TGTGCCAGCAGCTACGGGACAGACTATGGCTACACCTTC. The complete variable domain, with remaining parts taken from reference TRBV7-2 and TRBJ1-2, reads GAGVSQSPSNKVTEKGKDVELRCDPISGHTALYWYRQSLGQGLEFLIYFQGNSAPDKSGLPSDRFSAERTGGSVSTLTIQRTQQEDSAVYLCASSYGTDYGYTFGSGTRLTVV.